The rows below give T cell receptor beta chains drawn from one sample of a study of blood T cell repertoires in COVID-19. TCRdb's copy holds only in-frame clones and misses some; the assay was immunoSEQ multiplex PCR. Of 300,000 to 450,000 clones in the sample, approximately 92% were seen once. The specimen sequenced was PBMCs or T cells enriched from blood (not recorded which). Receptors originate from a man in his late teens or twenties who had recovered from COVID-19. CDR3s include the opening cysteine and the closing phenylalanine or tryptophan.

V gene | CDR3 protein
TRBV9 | CASSEGNGLYNEQFF
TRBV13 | CASSFGGAGQETQYF
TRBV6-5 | CASRRLRTVYGYTF
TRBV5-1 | CASSFLGQNQETQYF
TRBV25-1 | CASSAGSRYEQYF
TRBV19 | CASSTGNVDEQFF
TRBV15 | CATSRDLPRVVETQYF
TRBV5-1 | CASSPYSGQSGTDTQYF
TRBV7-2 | CASSPLASGAPYEQYF
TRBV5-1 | CASSLASGGVSDTQYF